The next 26 T cell receptor beta chains were all read from a single sample in a study of blood T cell repertoires in COVID-19. Some clones are missing from TCRdb's copy, which holds only in-frame ones; the method was immunoSEQ multiplex PCR. The data hold hundreds of thousands of clones, with 70% to 90% observed a single time. Specimen: peripheral blood. The receptors come from a man between 18 and 29 years old with active or convalescent COVID-19.

V gene TRBV3-1 (or the pseudogene TRBV3-2) combines with J gene TRBJ2-1, with D possibly TRBD2 on 6 matching bases. The ends were cut back, 0 bases at V and 12 bases at J, with 12 bases in the middle. Germline V CDR1 and CDR2: LGHDT, YNNKEL (reference sequence). The CDR3 has 13 amino acids. CDR3 region: CASSQDPPGGQFF. The CDR3 nucleotides read TGTGCCAGCAGCCAAGATCCACCCGGGGGGCAGTTCTTC.

The V gene is TRBV5-5, the J gene TRBJ1-2, with D maybe TRBD1 (5 bases). Germline V lookup: CDR1 SGHKS, CDR2 YYEKEE (reference sequence). Trimming removed 3 bases from V and 3 bases from J, with 9 bases in between. The CDR3 is 13 residues long. The CDR3 sequence: CASSSGVDYGYTF. DNA for the CDR3: TGTGCCAGCAGCTCGGGGGTCGACTATGGCTACACCTTC.

The J gene is TRBJ1-1, the V gene TRBV5-5, with TRBD1 identical over 7 bases. V shed 4 bases, J shed 1 base, and the junction held 7 bases outside the gene matches. Germline V gives CDR1 SGHKS, CDR2 YYEKEE (reference sequence). The CDR3 totals 15 residues. The CDR3 loop is CASSPKTGWNTEAFF. Here the CDR3 DNA reads TGTGCCAGCAGCCCAAAGACAGGGTGGAACACTGAAGCTTTCTTT.

The chain combines TRBV7-3 with TRBJ1-1; 7 bases line up with TRBD1. Germline CDR1 is SGHTA and CDR2 is FQGTGA. CDR3 length: 13 residues. Losses at the gene ends were 4 bases for V and 6 bases for J; bases not matched to a gene: 5. The CDR3 loop reads CASSSRTGAEAFF. The CDR3 DNA is TGTGCCAGCAGCTCCCGGACAGGTGCTGAAGCTTTCTTT.

The chain couples TRBV6-2 or TRBV6-3 to TRBJ2-7; D ambiguous. Germline CDR1 reads MNHEY; CDR2 reads SVGEGT. CDR3 length equals 16 residues. V lost 6 bases, J lost 3 bases, and 21 bases lay in between. The CDR3 region has the DNA TGTGCCAGCAGCTCGATTAGCCCCCGTCTTGTCTACGAGCAGTACTTC. Residues: CASSSISPRLVYEQYF.

V gene TRBV9 combines with J gene TRBJ1-2, with no clear D. Germline lookup yields CDR1 SGDLS and CDR2 YYNGEE. The CDR3 covers 13 residues. V lost 5 bases to trimming and J lost 1 base, with 9 bases between them. CDR3 amino acids: CASSLEVNYGYTF. The CDR3 nucleotides are TGTGCCAGCAGTTTGGAGGTTAACTATGGCTACACCTTC.

J is TRBJ2-2 and V is TRBV6-4; TRBD2 is a possible D gene (6 bases). Per germline, CDR1 MRHNA and CDR2 SNTAGT. Trimming shortened V by 5 bases and J by 1 base, and 17 bases separated the two germline ends. The CDR3 is 17 residues long. The CDR3 reads CASSPGGGGENTGELFF. The DNA for the CDR3 is TGTGCCAGCAGTCCTGGAGGTGGCGGGGAGAACACCGGGGAGCTGTTTTTT.

The gene calls are TRBV5-1 and TRBJ1-1; perhaps TRBD1 as D (6 bases). Germline-derived CDR1 and CDR2 are SGHRS and YFSETQ. V was trimmed by 1 base and J by 3 bases, leaving 10 bases between them. The CDR3 has 14 amino acids. The CDR3 DNA reads TGCGCCAGCAGCTTGCAGGGGAGTTACACTGAAGCTTTCTTT. Amino acids: CASSLQGSYTEAFF.

This chain joins TRBV2 and TRBJ2-7; D call uncertain. CDR1 and CDR2 from the germline V gene are SNHLY and FYNNEI. V gave up 6 bases and J gave up 0 bases, with 12 bases separating them. The CDR3 length is 14 residues. This CDR3 reads CASSANGGSYEQYF. The CDR3 bases are TGTGCCAGCAGCGCTAACGGCGGCTCCTACGAGCAGTACTTC. The variable domain in full, with the rest retrieved from reference TRBV2 and TRBJ2-7, is EPEVTQTPSHQVTQMGQEVILRCVPISNHLYFYWYRQILGQKVEFLVSFYNNEISEKSEIFDDQFSVERPDGSNFTLKIRSTKLEDSAMYFCASSANGGSYEQYFGPGTRLTVT.

The chain is built from TRBV2 and TRBJ2-1, with a possible D match to TRBD2 (6 bases). Between the trimmed V and J ends, which lost 6 bases and 0 bases, there was a span of 12 bases. The CDR3 contains 15 residues. Germline loops: CDR1 SNHLY, CDR2 FYNNEI. The CDR3 DNA follows: TGTGCCAGCAGGGGGGGACTGGGCTCCTACAATGAGCAGTTCTTC. Translated: CASRGGLGSYNEQFF.

The gene calls are TRBV5-5 and TRBJ1-5; D may be TRBD1 (5 bases). Germline V gene sequence: CDR1 SGHKS, CDR2 YYEKEE (reference sequence). CDR3 length equals 15 residues. V was pared by 3 bases and J by 3 bases, with 13 bases between. The CDR3 coding sequence is TGTGCCAGCAGCTGGATTGCGGACAACAATCAGCCCCAGCATTTT. Amino acids: CASSWIADNNQPQHF.

The chain has TRBV4-2 and TRBJ1-6; maybe TRBD1 (6 bases). This CDR3 has 15 amino acids. Trimming cost V 3 bases and J 8 bases, with 14 bases left between them. Germline loops: CDR1 LGHNA, CDR2 YNFKEQ. DNA of the CDR3: TGTGCCAGCAGCCAGGGGGCCACGGAGGATTCACCCCTCCACTTT. As protein: CASSQGATEDSPLHF.

The CDR3 nucleotides read TGTGCCAGCAGTCTCCCTAATCAGCCCCAGCATTTT. It is translated as CASSLPNQPQHF. The rearrangement joins TRBV28 to TRBJ1-5; no clear D gene. Germline V lookup: CDR1 MDHEN, CDR2 SYDVKM. Trimming shortened V by 5 bases and J by 4 bases, and 6 bases separated the two germline ends. The CDR3 runs 12 residues.

The chain recombines TRBV18 with TRBJ1-2, with TRBD1 matching over 9 bases. With 6 bases clipped from V and 8 bases from J, the junction kept 16 bases outside the gene matches. This CDR3 region has 16 residues. Germline V gives CDR1 KGHSH, CDR2 LQKENI. CDR3 coding DNA: TGTGCCAGCTCGCCCGGGACAGGGTCCCCTCGGCGGGGCTACACCTTC. Residues: CASSPGTGSPRRGYTF.

CDR3 region: CASSLNRDRGYGYTF. The CDR3 DNA reads as TGTGCCAGCAGCTTAAACCGGGACAGGGGCTATGGCTACACCTTC. The chain carries TRBV5-8 and TRBJ1-2; TRBD1 matches 10 bases. The CDR3 is made up of 15 amino acids. CDR1 and CDR2 (germline): SGHTS, YDEGEE. V was clipped by 2 bases and J by 4 bases; unmatched bases: 5.

The CDR3 nucleotides are TGTGCCAGGGAGCGGGGGAACGGCTACACCTTC. It is translated as CARERGNGYTF. The rearrangement joins TRBV27 to TRBJ1-2; D possibly corresponds to TRBD1 (5 bases). The CDR3 covers 11 residues. V dropped 9 bases and J dropped 8 bases, with 13 bases sitting between them. CDR1 MNHEY and CDR2 SMNVEV come from the germline V gene (reference sequence).

This chain connects TRBV7-3 to TRBJ1-1; D ambiguous. Germline V lookup: CDR1 SGHTA, CDR2 FQGTGA. Trimming cost V 2 bases and J 5 bases, with 9 bases left between them. This CDR3 spans 13 amino acids. The CDR3 nucleotides are TGTGCCAGCAGCTTATCTGGTGAGACTGAAGCTTTCTTT. Translated: CASSLSGETEAFF.

The sample holds a few counts of this clone. The genes are TRBV30 and TRBJ1-6, with a tentative D call TRBD1 (6 bases). Germline-derived CDR1 and CDR2 are GTSNPN and SVGIG (reference sequence). V was pared by 8 bases and J by 7 bases, with 18 bases between. The CDR3 consists of 14 residues. CDR3 sequence reads: CARREGGPNSPLHF. DNA of the CDR3: TGTGCCCGCCGTGAAGGGGGACCCAATTCACCCCTCCACTTT.

This rearrangement joins TRBV9 to TRBJ2-3; 7 bases align to TRBD2. Germline values: CDR1 SGDLS, CDR2 YYNGEE. V gave up 3 bases and J gave up 0 bases; unmatched junction bases: 4. There are 15 residues in the CDR3. CDR3 protein: CASSASSGSTDTQYF. The CDR3 DNA follows: TGTGCCAGCAGCGCCTCTAGCGGTAGCACAGATACGCAGTATTTT.

The chain couples TRBV7-9 to TRBJ2-1; D possibly corresponds to TRBD2 (5 bases). The V gene's germline CDR1 is SEHNR and CDR2 FQNEAQ (reference sequence). The CDR3 runs to 14 residues. The V gene lost 2 bases and the J gene lost 5 bases, with 10 bases spanning the gap. The CDR3 region is CASSLRGDNNEQFF. The CDR3 nucleotides are TGTGCCAGCAGCTTACGGGGTGATAACAATGAGCAGTTCTTC. The variable domain in full, completed from reference TRBV7-9 and TRBJ2-1, reads DTGVSQNPRHKITKRGQNVTFRCDPISEHNRLYWYRQTLGQGPEFLTYFQNEAQLEKSRLLSDRFSAERPKGSFSTLEIQRTEQGDSAMYLCASSLRGDNNEQFFGPGTRLTVL.

This chain uses TRBV6-5 with TRBJ2-3; perhaps TRBD2 as D (6 bases). The CDR3 runs to 14 residues. CDR1 is MNHEY, CDR2 SVGAGI, per germline. The ends were cut back, 7 bases at V and 6 bases at J, with 17 bases in the middle. CDR3 in DNA: TGTGCCAGCAAGCTATCGGCTAGCGTTGATACGCAGTATTTT. Amino acids: CASKLSASVDTQYF.

The chain joins TRBV19 to TRBJ1-5; a possible D gene is TRBD1 (6 bases). Trimming removed 3 bases at V and 3 bases at J, with 12 bases between. The CDR3 has 15 residues. CDR1 and CDR2 from the germline V gene are LNHDA and SQIVND (reference sequence). The CDR3 here is CASSISGANNQPQHF. In DNA form, the CDR3 reads TGTGCCAGTAGTATCTCAGGGGCGAACAATCAGCCCCAGCATTTT.

CDR3 sequence reads: CASSLAAGPPEQFF. Here the CDR3 DNA reads TGTGCCAGCAGCTTAGCAGCGGGGCCCCCTGAGCAGTTCTTC. This chain connects TRBV11-3 to TRBJ2-1; TRBD2 agrees at 7 bases. Germline CDR1 and CDR2: SGHNT and YENEEA. The CDR3 spans 14 residues. With 1 base clipped from V and 9 bases from J, the junction kept 6 bases outside the gene matches.

This chain joins TRBV7-8 and TRBJ2-3, with TRBD2 as a possible D gene (5 bases). CDR1 and CDR2 (germline): SGHVS, FQNEAQ. The length of the CDR3 is 14 residues. The V and J ends lost 8 bases and 0 bases respectively, with 12 bases between them. The CDR3 spells CASWNPGSTDTQYF. DNA for the CDR3: TGTGCCAGCTGGAATCCGGGGAGCACAGATACGCAGTATTTT.

The chain has TRBV18 and TRBJ1-2; the D is unclear. In germline, CDR1 is KGHSH, CDR2 LQKENI. The CDR3 length is 13 residues. Trimming removed 6 bases from V and 5 bases from J, with 13 bases in between. DNA for the CDR3: TGTGCCAGCTCGCAGGCCGAAGGTTATGGCTACACCTTC. It codes for CASSQAEGYGYTF.

A note on this clone: Other DNA sequences in this sample translate to the same CDR3. The chain has TRBV2 and TRBJ2-7; 7 nucleotides agree with TRBD1. Germline V lookup: CDR1 SNHLY, CDR2 FYNNEI. The CDR3 runs 14 residues. The junction had 5 bases not matched to a gene; V was cut back by 2 bases and J by 4 bases. CDR3 DNA: TGTGCCAGCAGTGAACAGGGGGTTCTTTACGAGCAGTACTTC. As protein: CASSEQGVLYEQYF.